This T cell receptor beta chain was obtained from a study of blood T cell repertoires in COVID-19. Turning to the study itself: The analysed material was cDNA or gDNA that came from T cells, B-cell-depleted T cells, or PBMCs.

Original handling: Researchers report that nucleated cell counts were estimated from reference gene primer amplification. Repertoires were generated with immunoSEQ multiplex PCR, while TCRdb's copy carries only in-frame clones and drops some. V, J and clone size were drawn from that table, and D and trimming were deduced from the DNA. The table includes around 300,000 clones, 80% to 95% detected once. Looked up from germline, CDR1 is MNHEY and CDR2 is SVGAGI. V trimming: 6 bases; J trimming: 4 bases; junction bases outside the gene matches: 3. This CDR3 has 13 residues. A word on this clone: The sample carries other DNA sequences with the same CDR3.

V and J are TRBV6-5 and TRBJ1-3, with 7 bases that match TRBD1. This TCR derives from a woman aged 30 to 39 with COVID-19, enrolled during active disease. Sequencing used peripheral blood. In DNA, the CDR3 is TGTGCCAGCAGACAGGGGTCGGGAAACACCATATATTTT. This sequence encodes CASRQGSGNTIYF.